The rows below give T cell receptor beta chains drawn from one sample of a study of cytomegalovirus exposure and HLA in healthy donors. Libraries were prepared by immunoSEQ multiplex PCR; TCRdb keeps only in-frame clonotypes and omits some of them. The table has 55,000 to 80,000 clones, about 94% seen once. Sequencing was performed on PBMCs. These receptor sequences come from a man in his late teens or twenties in good health and CMV-seropositive. Both conserved end residues are part of each CDR3. D genes are given only for firm matches. Clone size is not always given. Where it is, it says once, few, many or a class for expanded clones.

clone_size	v_call	cdr3_length	d_call	j_call	cdr3_aa
-	TRBV27	14	TRBD1	TRBJ2-2	CASRGDRGRGELFF
-	TRBV28	14	-	TRBJ2-7	CASSSPGIPNEQYF
-	TRBV7-3	13	-	TRBJ2-5	CASSPRPGETQYF
-	TRBV11-1	16	-	TRBJ1-2	CASSPRGTTGLGGYTF
-	TRBV6-1	16	TRBD2	TRBJ2-5	CASSEENSGRLKTQYF
-	TRBV29-1	13	TRBD2	TRBJ2-5	CSVGLAGQETQYF
-	TRBV13	17	-	TRBJ1-1	CASSLDLTSIGATEAFF
-	TRBV5-1	13	TRBD1	TRBJ1-2	CASSSGQDYGYTF
-	TRBV5-6	16	-	TRBJ2-3	CASRKVPGHRGDTQYF
-	TRBV4-1	16	TRBD1	TRBJ2-2	CASSQEKTGGAGELFF
-	TRBV4-2	14	-	TRBJ2-2	CASSQGGVTGELFF
-	TRBV2	12	-	TRBJ2-7	CASRDRGYEQYF
-	TRBV19	20	TRBD2	TRBJ2-1	CASSTSRGAGTSGRANEQFF
-	TRBV9	16	-	TRBJ2-5	CASSVGVADLQETQYF
-	TRBV28	15	TRBD2	TRBJ2-7	CASSLGLAGSYEQYF
-	TRBV6-1	13	-	TRBJ2-7	CASRIRQDYEQYF
-	TRBV9	16	-	TRBJ1-3	CASSVAVDSSGNTIYF
-	TRBV27	13	TRBD2	TRBJ2-5	CASSPGGSETQYF
-	TRBV5-1	14	-	TRBJ1-3	CASSLGGAGNTIYF
once	TRBV28	17	TRBD2	TRBJ2-7	CASSLDLGQGGSYEQYF
once	TRBV4-1	16	-	TRBJ2-6	CASSQDRVTGANVLTF
-	TRBV18	12	-	TRBJ2-1	CASSPTGQEQFF
-	TRBV7-9	14	TRBD1	TRBJ1-6	CASSSPGGGSPLHF
-	TRBV29-1	12	-	TRBJ2-5	CSVWTDQETQYF
-	TRBV5-6	15	TRBD1	TRBJ2-1	CASSGLGTGNNEQFF
-	TRBV5-1	12	-	TRBJ2-1	CASGTGSVEQFF
-	TRBV9	17	-	TRBJ2-6	CASSVEAGSAGANVLTF
-	TRBV6-1	13	-	TRBJ1-4	CASSDRDRGKLFF
-	TRBV29-1	17	TRBD2	TRBJ2-5	CSVEGLAGGAYQETQYF
-	TRBV27	17	TRBD1	TRBJ2-6	CASSLGQVPTGANVLTF
once	TRBV4-1	17	TRBD1	TRBJ2-5	CASSQSARTGGVETQYF
-	TRBV19	15	-	TRBJ2-5	CASAGWTALGETQYF
-	TRBV5-6	18	-	TRBJ2-7	CASSLVGGVTGTGYEQYF
-	TRBV19	14	TRBD1	TRBJ2-3	CASSLGTGSDTQYF
-	TRBV5-5	16	TRBD2	TRBJ2-1	CASSLSSAGAYNEQFF
-	TRBV5-1	12	TRBD1	TRBJ1-1	CASRYGQAEAFF
-	TRBV19	16	TRBD2	TRBJ2-2	CASSRWRGEFTGELFF
once	TRBV6-1	14	-	TRBJ2-1	CASSGVTRGDEQFF